The clone carrying this T cell receptor beta chain was counted a few times. Its antigen is not known. This CDR3 region has 20 residues. With 5 bases clipped from V and 0 bases from J, the junction kept 21 bases outside the gene matches. Germline CDR1 GTSNPN, CDR2 SVGIG (reference sequence). Expressed TCRB transcripts were sequenced after all isolated RNA was converted to cDNA. Reads from naive, central memory and regulatory T cell samples averaged roughly 3.6 million. Method: immunoSEQ multiplex PCR; TCRdb's copy keeps in-frame clones and lacks some. The sample lists some 350,000 clones; 8.5% to 10% were seen once. This entry belongs to a study of beta chain features in type 1 diabetes. The study, taken as a whole, reports: For Type 1 diabetes patients, all four CD4+ subsets carried TCRB CDR3s that were moderately but significantly shorter.

The sequencing input was central memory CD4+ T cells from blood. The clonotype was recovered from a young man with type 1 diabetes. The rearrangement links TRBV30 to TRBJ2-1; 8 bases fit TRBD2. The CDR3 sequence is CAWEGGLTSATLSSYNEQFF. CDR3 nucleotides: TGTGCCTGGGAAGGAGGGCTGACTAGCGCGACTCTTTCCTCCTACAATGAGCAGTTCTTC.